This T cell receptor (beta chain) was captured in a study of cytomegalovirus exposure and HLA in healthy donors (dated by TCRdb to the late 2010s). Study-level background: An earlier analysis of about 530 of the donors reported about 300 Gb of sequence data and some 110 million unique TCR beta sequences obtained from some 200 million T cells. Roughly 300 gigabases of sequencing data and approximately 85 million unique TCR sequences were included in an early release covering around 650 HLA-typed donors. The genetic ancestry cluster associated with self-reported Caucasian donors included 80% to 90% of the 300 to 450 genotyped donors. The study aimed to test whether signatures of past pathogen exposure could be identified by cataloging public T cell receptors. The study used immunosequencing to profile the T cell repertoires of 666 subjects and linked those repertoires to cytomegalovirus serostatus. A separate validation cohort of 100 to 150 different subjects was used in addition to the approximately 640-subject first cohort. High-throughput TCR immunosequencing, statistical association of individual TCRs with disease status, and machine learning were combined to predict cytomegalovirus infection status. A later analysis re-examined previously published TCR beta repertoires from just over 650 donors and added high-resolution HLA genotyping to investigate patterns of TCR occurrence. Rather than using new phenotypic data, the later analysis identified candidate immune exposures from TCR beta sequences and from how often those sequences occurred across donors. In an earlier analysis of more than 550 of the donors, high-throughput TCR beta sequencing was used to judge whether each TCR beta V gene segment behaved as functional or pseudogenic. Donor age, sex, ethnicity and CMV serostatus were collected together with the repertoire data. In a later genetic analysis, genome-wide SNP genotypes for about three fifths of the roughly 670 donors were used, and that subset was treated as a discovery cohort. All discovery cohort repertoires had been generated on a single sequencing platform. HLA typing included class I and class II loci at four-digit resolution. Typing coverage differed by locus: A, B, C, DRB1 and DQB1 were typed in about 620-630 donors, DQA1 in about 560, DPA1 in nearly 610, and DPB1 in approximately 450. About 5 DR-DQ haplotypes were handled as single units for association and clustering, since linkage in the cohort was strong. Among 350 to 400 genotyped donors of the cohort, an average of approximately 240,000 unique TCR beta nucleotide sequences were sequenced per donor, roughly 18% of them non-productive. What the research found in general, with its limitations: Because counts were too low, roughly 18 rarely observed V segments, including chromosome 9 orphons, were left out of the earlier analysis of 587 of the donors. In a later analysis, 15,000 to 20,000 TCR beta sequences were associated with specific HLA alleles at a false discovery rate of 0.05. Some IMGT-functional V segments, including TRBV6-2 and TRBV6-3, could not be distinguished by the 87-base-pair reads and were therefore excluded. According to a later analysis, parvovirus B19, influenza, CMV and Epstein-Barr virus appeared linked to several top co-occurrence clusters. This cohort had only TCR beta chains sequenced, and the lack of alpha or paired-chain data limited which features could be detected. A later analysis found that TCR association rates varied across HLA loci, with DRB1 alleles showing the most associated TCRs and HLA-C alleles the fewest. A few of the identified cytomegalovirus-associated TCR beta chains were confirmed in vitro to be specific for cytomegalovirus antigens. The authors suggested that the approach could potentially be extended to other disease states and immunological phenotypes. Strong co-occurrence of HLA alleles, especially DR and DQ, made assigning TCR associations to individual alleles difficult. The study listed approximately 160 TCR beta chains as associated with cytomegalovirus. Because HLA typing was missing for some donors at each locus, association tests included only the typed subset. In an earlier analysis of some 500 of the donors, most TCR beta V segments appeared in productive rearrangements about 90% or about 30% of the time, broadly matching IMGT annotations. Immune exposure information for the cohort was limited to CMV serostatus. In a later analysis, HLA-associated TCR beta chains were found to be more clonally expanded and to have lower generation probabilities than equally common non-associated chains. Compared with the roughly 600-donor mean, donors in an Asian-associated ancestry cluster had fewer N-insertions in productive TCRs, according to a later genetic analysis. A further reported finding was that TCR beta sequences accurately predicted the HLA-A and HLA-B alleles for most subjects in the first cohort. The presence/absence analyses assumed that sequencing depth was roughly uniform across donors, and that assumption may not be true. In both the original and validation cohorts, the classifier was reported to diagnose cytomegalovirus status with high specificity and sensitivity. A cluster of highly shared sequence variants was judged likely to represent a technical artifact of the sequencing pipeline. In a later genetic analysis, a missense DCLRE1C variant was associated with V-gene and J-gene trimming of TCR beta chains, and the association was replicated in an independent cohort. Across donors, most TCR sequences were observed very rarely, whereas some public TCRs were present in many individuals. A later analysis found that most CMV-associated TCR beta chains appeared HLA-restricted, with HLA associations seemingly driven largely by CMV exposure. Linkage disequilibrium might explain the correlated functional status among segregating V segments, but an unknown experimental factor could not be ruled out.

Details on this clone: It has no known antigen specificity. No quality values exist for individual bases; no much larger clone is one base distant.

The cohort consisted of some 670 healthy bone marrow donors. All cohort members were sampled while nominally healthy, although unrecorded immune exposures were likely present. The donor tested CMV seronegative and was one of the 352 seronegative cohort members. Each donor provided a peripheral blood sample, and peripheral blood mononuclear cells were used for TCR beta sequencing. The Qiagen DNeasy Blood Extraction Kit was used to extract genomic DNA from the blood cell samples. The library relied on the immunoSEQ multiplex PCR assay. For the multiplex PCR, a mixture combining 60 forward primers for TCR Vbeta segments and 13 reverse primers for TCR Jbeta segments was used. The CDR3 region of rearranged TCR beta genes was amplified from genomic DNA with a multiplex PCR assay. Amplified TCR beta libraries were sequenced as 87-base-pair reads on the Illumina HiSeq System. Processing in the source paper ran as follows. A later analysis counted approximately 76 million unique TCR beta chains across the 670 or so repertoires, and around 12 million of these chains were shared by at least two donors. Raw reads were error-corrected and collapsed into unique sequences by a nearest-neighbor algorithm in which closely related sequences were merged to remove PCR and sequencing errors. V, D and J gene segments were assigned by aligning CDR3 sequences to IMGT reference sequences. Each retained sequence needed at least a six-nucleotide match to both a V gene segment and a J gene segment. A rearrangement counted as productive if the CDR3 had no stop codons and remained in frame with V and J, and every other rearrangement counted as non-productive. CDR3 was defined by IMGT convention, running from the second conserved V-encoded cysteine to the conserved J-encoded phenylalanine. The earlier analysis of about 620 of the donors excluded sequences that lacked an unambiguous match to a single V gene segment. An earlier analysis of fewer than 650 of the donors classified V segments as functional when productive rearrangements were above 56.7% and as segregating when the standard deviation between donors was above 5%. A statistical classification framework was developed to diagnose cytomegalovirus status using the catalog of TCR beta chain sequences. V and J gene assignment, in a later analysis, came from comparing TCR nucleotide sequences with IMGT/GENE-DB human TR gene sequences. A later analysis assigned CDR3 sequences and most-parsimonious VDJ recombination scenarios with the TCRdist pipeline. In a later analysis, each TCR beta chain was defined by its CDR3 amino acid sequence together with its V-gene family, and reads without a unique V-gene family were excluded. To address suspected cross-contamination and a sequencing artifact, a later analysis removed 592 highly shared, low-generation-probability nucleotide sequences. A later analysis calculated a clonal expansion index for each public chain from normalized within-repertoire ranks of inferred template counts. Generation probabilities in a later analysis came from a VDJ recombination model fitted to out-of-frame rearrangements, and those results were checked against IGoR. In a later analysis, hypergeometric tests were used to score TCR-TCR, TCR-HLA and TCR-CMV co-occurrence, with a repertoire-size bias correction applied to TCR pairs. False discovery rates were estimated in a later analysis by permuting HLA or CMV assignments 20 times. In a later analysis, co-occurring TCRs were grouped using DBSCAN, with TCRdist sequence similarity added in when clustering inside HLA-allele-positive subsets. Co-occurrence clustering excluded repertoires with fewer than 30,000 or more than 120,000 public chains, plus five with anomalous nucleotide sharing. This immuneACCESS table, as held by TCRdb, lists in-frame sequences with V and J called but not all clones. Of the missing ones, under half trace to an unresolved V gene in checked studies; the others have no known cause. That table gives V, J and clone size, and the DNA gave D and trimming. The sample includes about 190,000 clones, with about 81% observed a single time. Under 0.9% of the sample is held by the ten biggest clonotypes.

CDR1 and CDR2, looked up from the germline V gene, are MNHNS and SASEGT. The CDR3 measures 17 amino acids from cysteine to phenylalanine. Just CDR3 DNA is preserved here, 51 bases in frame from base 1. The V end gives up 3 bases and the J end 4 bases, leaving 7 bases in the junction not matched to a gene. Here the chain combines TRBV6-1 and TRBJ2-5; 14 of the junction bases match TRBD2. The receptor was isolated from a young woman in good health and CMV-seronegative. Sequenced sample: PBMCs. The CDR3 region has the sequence CASSEGLAGERRETQYF. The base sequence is TGTGCCAGCAGTGAGGGACTAGCGGGAGAAAGGAGAGAGACCCAGTACTTC.